One sample yielded the 19 T cell receptor beta chains listed below, sequenced in a study of T cell responses to AZD1222 COVID-19 vaccine. Generated by immunoSEQ multiplex PCR, the TCRdb table keeps only in-frame clones and is missing some. The sample contains some 120,000 clones, roughly 92% of which appear only once. The material was peripheral blood, obtained on day 0 of AZD1222 vaccination. The origin of the receptors is an adult in good health.

The chain is built from TRBV5-1 and TRBJ2-2; 7 nucleotides match TRBD1. The ends lost 8 bases at V and 4 bases at J; junction bases unmatched: 8. CDR3 length: 14 amino acids. Looked up from germline, CDR1 is SGHRS and CDR2 is YFSETQ. The CDR3 here is CASMEGGFTGELFF. DNA for the CDR3: TGCGCCAGTATGGAAGGGGGCTTCACCGGGGAGCTGTTTTTT.

The CDR3 DNA follows: TGTGCCACCAGCAGAGATCCCGGGACCTACTACGAGCAGTACTTC. This codes for CATSRDPGTYYEQYF. The chain links TRBV15 to TRBJ2-7; perhaps D is TRBD1 or TRBD2 (5 bases each). The CDR3 spans 15 residues. The germline V gene has CDR1 LNHNV and CDR2 YYDKDF (reference sequence). With 0 bases removed from V and 3 bases from J, the gap between germline ends came to 12 bases.

The rearrangement joins TRBV28 to TRBJ1-5; D gene unclear. V lost 4 bases, J lost 0 bases, and 7 bases lay in between. In germline, CDR1 is MDHEN, CDR2 SYDVKM. This CDR3 comprises 14 residues. The CDR3 DNA sequence: TGTGCCAGCAGTTCCCAATTTAGCAATCAGCCCCAGCATTTT. Translating it yields CASSSQFSNQPQHF.

In DNA, the CDR3 is TGCGCCAGCGGGACAGGGATTAACTATGGCTACACCTTC. This gives the protein CASGTGINYGYTF. The chain uses TRBV5-1 and TRBJ1-2; 9 bases align to TRBD1. The CDR3 runs to 13 residues. The germline V gene has CDR1 SGHRS and CDR2 YFSETQ. J was trimmed by 1 base and V by 7 bases; bases with no gene match: 2. Full variable domain (remainder filled in from reference TRBV5-1 and TRBJ1-2): KAGVTQTPRYLIKTRGQQVTLSCSPISGHRSVSWYQQTPGQGLQFLFEYFSETQRNKGNFPGRFSGRQFSNSRSEMNVSTLELGDSALYLCASGTGINYGYTFGSGTRLTVV.

The rearrangement joins TRBV18 to TRBJ2-2; 8 bases agree with TRBD1. In germline, CDR1 is KGHSH, CDR2 LQKENI. V was pared by 5 bases and J by 4 bases, with 12 bases of the junction left unmatched. The CDR3 has 17 amino acids. In nucleotides, the CDR3 is TGTGCCAGCTCATCCCTCAGCAGGGGGCGACCCACCGGGGAGCTGTTTTTT. It codes for CASSSLSRGRPTGELFF. The full variable domain, completed using reference TRBV18 and TRBJ2-2, is NAGVMQNPRHLVRRRGQEARLRCSPMKGHSHVYWYRQLPEEGLKFMVYLQKENIIDESGMPKERFSAEFPKEGPSILRIQQVVRGDSAAYFCASSSLSRGRPTGELFFGEGSRLTVL.

The rearrangement uses TRBV10-3 and TRBJ1-1; D unclear. Germline loops: CDR1 ENHRY, CDR2 SYGVKD. This CDR3 spans 13 amino acids. Trimming shortened V by 4 bases and J by 1 base, and 7 bases separated the two germline ends. As DNA, the CDR3 is TGTGCCATCAGTGTGTCAGAGAACACTGAAGCTTTCTTT. It codes for CAISVSENTEAFF.

The chain has TRBV5-5 and TRBJ1-1, with D possibly TRBD1 on 5 matching bases. CDR3 size: 13 residues. V was cut by 1 base and J by 4 bases, with 8 bases left in between. The germline CDR1 and CDR2 sequences are SGHKS and YYEKEE (reference sequence). The CDR3 bases are TGTGCCAGCAGCTTGTCGGGGGGCACTGAAGCTTTCTTT. It specifies CASSLSGGTEAFF.

The chain has TRBV7-3 and TRBJ2-5, with TRBD2 identical over 11 bases. Germline V gene sequence: CDR1 SGHTA, CDR2 FQGTGA. Trimming took 5 bases from V and 4 from J; bases not matched to a gene: 6. The CDR3 extends over 15 amino acids. CDR3: CASSPGTSGRETQYF. CDR3 nucleotide sequence: TGTGCCAGCAGCCCCGGGACTAGCGGACGAGAGACCCAGTACTTC.

The chain uses TRBV16 and TRBJ2-1, with a possible D match to TRBD1 (6 bases). CDR1 KGHSY and CDR2 FQNENV come from the germline V gene. The CDR3 sequence is 13 residues long. Trimming took 3 bases from V and 6 from J, leaving 9 bases between them. CDR3 sequence: CASSHSTGNEQFF. The DNA for the CDR3 is TGTGCCAGCAGCCATTCGACAGGCAATGAGCAGTTCTTC.

The chain links TRBV29-1 to TRBJ2-5; 7 nucleotides match TRBD2. This CDR3 is 13 amino acids long. After removal of 6 bases from V and 5 bases from J, the junction contained 9 bases not matched to a gene. The germline gives CDR1 SQVTM, CDR2 ANQGSEA. The CDR3: CSVPGRRLETQYF. The CDR3 DNA reads as TGCAGCGTCCCCGGGAGGCGTTTGGAGACCCAGTACTTC. Full variable domain (rest looked up from reference TRBV29-1 and TRBJ2-5): SAVISQKPSRDICQRGTSLTIQCQVDSQVTMMFWYRQQPGQSLTLIATANQGSEATYESGFVIDKFPISRPNLTFSTLTVSNMSPEDSSIYLCSVPGRRLETQYFGPGTRLLVL.

The sample holds one count of this clone. The rearrangement uses TRBV6-5 and TRBJ1-2; D uncertain. The V end lost 7 bases, the J end lost 4 bases, and 10 bases lay between the germline ends. CDR3 length: 12 residues. The V gene's germline CDR1 is MNHEY and CDR2 SVGAGI. CDR3 coding DNA: TGTGCCAGCACCGACCAACTCTATGGCTACACCTTC. Translation gives CASTDQLYGYTF.

The V gene is TRBV7-2, the J gene TRBJ2-3; 7 bases line up with TRBD2. This CDR3 is built from 16 residues. Per germline, CDR1 SGHTA and CDR2 FQGNSA. V shed 5 bases and J 3 bases; nucleotides not matched to a gene: 11. The CDR3 DNA follows: TGTGCCAGCAGCCCGGTTGGCGGGGGAGGGACAGATACGCAGTATTTT. It yields the protein CASSPVGGGGTDTQYF.

V usage is TRBV11-2 and J usage is TRBJ1-5; tentative D call: TRBD1 (6 bases). The CDR3 extends over 18 amino acids. Between the trimmed V and J ends, which lost 2 bases and 0 bases, there was a span of 17 bases. Germline loops: CDR1 SGHAT, CDR2 FQNNGV. CDR3: CASSLSPGARYSNQPQHF. The DNA of the CDR3 is TGTGCCAGCAGCTTATCCCCGGGGGCCCGTTATAGCAATCAGCCCCAGCATTTT. Combining the CDR3 with reference TRBV11-2 and TRBJ1-5 gives the whole variable domain EAGVAQSPRYKIIEKRQSVAFWCNPISGHATLYWYQQILGQGPKLLIQFQNNGVVDDSQLPKDRFSAERLKGVDSTLKIQPAKLEDSAVYLCASSLSPGARYSNQPQHFGDGTRLSIL.

The rearrangement links TRBV6-4 to TRBJ2-2; TRBD2 matches 8 bases. This CDR3 is built from 15 residues. Germline V gene data show CDR1 as MRHNA and CDR2 as SNTAGT. Germline trimming cut 4 bases from V and 4 bases from J; bases unmatched to any gene: 5. The CDR3 DNA is TGTGCCAGCAGTGCGAGTAGCGGGGTCACCGGGGAGCTGTTTTTT. It encodes CASSASSGVTGELFF.

The chain has TRBV7-2 and TRBJ2-2; TRBD1 aligns across 10 bases. The CDR3 length is 19 residues. Germline V gene lookup returns CDR1 SGHTA and CDR2 FQGNSA. V gave up 5 bases and J gave up 4 bases; unmatched junction bases: 16. The DNA of the CDR3 is TGTGCCAGCAGCACCCGCCGGACAGGGGGAGGTCGGATCACCGGGGAGCTGTTTTTT. Translating gives CASSTRRTGGGRITGELFF. The full variable domain, its missing parts supplied by reference TRBV7-2 and TRBJ2-2, is GAGVSQSPSNKVTEKGKDVELRCDPISGHTALYWYRQSLGQGLEFLIYFQGNSAPDKSGLPSDRFSAERTGGSVSTLTIQRTQQEDSAVYLCASSTRRTGGGRITGELFFGEGSRLTVL.

The gene calls are TRBV4-1 and TRBJ2-2; the D gene is possibly TRBD1 (5 bases). The germline CDR1 and CDR2 sequences are MGHRA and YSYEKL. V lost 0 bases, J lost 4 bases, and 15 bases lay in between. The CDR3 has 17 amino acids. The CDR3 bases are TGCGCCAGCAGCCAAGAAGCTATGGGGCTCGGCACCGGGGAGCTGTTTTTT. Translated: CASSQEAMGLGTGELFF.

In this sample, this clone turned up once. The J gene is TRBJ1-5, the V gene TRBV30; possibly TRBD1 for D (5 bases). The V end was cut by 5 bases, the J end by 6 bases, with 8 bases between. The CDR3 extends over 11 amino acids. The germline V gene encodes CDR1 GTSNPN and CDR2 SVGIG (reference sequence). In nucleotides, the CDR3 is TGTGCCTGGGGAACAGGTCAGCCCCAGCATTTT. This gives the protein CAWGTGQPQHF.

This clone appeared a few times. The CDR3 bases are TGTGCCAGCAGCAACTCAGCGGGCGTGGGCACTAATGAAAAACTGTTTTTT. Its translation: CASSNSAGVGTNEKLFF. The chain carries TRBV21-1 and TRBJ1-4. TRBV21-1 constitutes a pseudogene. This CDR3 region has 17 residues.

This chain uses TRBV24-1 with TRBJ1-2; 7 bases agree with TRBD1. Per germline, CDR1 KGHDR and CDR2 SFDVKD. The ends lost 4 bases at V and 8 bases at J; junction bases unmatched: 3. The CDR3 is 12 residues long. The CDR3, as DNA: TGTGCCACCAGTGAGGACAGGATGGGCTACACCTTC. This codes for CATSEDRMGYTF.